This T cell receptor beta chain was documented in a study of control samples from healthy donors and cancer patients. The data were produced by immunoSEQ multiplex PCR, yet TCRdb's version contains in-frame clones alone and is incomplete. The sample holds some 190,000 clones, roughly nine tenths seen once. CDR1 and CDR2 (germline): MNHEY, SVGAGI. V gave up 7 bases and J gave up 3 bases, with 10 bases separating them. The CDR3 sequence is 14 residues long. This chain links TRBV6-5 with TRBJ1-6; possibly TRBD1 for D (6 bases). The sequence came from a man under 40 in good health. Material: blood. The chain's CDR3 is CASTKGHYNSPLHF. In DNA, the CDR3 is TGTGCCAGCACCAAGGGACACTATAATTCACCCCTCCACTTT.